What follows are 9 T cell receptor beta chains derived from one specimen sequenced in a study of neurological immune-mediated disorders. TCRdb passed the 5' RACE reads through MiXCR, listing each CDR3 protein once. The sample includes approximately 39,000 distinct CDR3 sequences, around 7.2% of them seen just once. Source material: CD4+ T cells from blood. These receptor sequences come from a middle-aged man in good health.

This clonotype has at least ten counts. J is TRBJ2-4 and V is TRBV29-1; 9 bases align to TRBD1. The CDR3 contains 18 residues. CDR1 is SQVTM and CDR2 is ANQGSEA in the germline V gene. The ends lost 7 bases at V and 0 bases at J; junction bases unmatched: 16. CDR3 sequence (DNA): TGCAGCGCTTATTCACAGGGGGCAGGGGGCCTAGCCAAAAACATTCAGTACTTC. Translation: CSAYSQGAGGLAKNIQYF.

Many counts were recorded for this clonotype. The V call is TRBV20-1, the J call TRBJ2-7, with TRBD2 matching over 10 bases. The V segment lost 5 bases and the J segment 6 bases; nucleotides outside the gene matches: 10. The CDR3 consists of 14 residues. CDR1 is DFQATT and CDR2 is SNEGSKA in the germline V gene (reference sequence). The CDR3 bases are TGCAGTGCTGAAAGACTAGCGGGTACGGGCGAGCAGTACTTC. Translated, it gives CSAERLAGTGEQYF.

This clonotype was picked up many times. The gene calls are TRBV6-6 and TRBJ2-1; maybe TRBD2 (6 bases). Germline V lookup: CDR1 MNHNY, CDR2 SVGAGI (reference sequence). V dropped 6 bases and J dropped 7 bases, with 19 bases sitting between them. The CDR3 has 15 amino acids. The CDR3 here is CASRGDDGSRNEQFF. The CDR3 coding sequence is TGTGCCAGCAGGGGGGATGACGGGAGCAGGAATGAGCAGTTCTTC.

The table lists this clonotype with a few counts. This chain uses TRBV18 with TRBJ2-5; D might be TRBD1 or TRBD2, each matching 7 bases. In germline, CDR1 is KGHSH, CDR2 LQKENI. Trimming took 6 bases from V and 6 from J, leaving 23 bases between them. The CDR3 length is 16 residues. The DNA for the CDR3 is TGTGCCAGCTCCAGTCGGGACAGCGGGGCGAGAAAGACCCAGTACTTC. Its protein product is CASSSRDSGARKTQYF.

V is TRBV18 and J is TRBJ2-7, with 7 nucleotides matching TRBD1. J was trimmed by 0 bases and V by 5 bases; bases with no gene match: 4. The CDR3 runs to 14 residues. Per the germline V gene, CDR1 is KGHSH and CDR2 is LQKENI. CDR3 in amino acids: CASSGTAYSYEQYF. The CDR3 region has the DNA TGTGCCAGCTCAGGGACAGCATACTCCTACGAGCAGTACTTC.

This clonotype was seen ten or more times. The chain is built from TRBV5-1 and TRBJ2-5; no clear D gene. The CDR3 has 15 residues. Between the trimmed V and J ends, which lost 4 bases and 1 base, there was a span of 14 bases. Germline V CDR1 and CDR2: SGHRS, YFSETQ. CDR3 sequence: CASSPGPAAQETQYF. The DNA of the CDR3 is TGCGCCAGCAGCCCCGGCCCGGCAGCCCAAGAGACCCAGTACTTC.

In its sample, this clonotype was seen many times. The genes are TRBV7-2 and TRBJ2-7, with 7 bases identical to TRBD2. Germline values: CDR1 SGHTA, CDR2 FQGNSA. The CDR3 is made up of 14 amino acids. Unmatched junction bases numbered 8, after V lost 3 bases and J lost 6 bases. DNA of the CDR3: TGTGCCAGCAGCTTGGGGGGGAAAGTAGGCGAGCAGTACTTC. This sequence encodes CASSLGGKVGEQYF.

In this sample, this clonotype turned up many times. The chain joins TRBV5-4 to TRBJ2-3; 7 nucleotides line up with TRBD2. The junction had 6 bases not matched to a gene; V was cut back by 3 bases and J by 2 bases. CDR1 and CDR2 from the germline V gene are SGHNT and YYREEE (reference sequence). The CDR3 runs 15 residues. DNA for the CDR3: TGTGCCAGCAGCTATAACGGGAGGACCACAGATACGCAGTATTTT. Its protein is CASSYNGRTTDTQYF. Complete variable domain (other parts from reference TRBV5-4 and TRBJ2-3): ETGVTQSPTHLIKTRGQQVTLRCSSQSGHNTVSWYQQALGQGPQFIFQYYREEENGRGNFPPRFSGLQFPNYSSELNVNALELDDSALYLCASSYNGRTTDTQYFGPGTRLTVL.

This clonotype occurred many times. V usage is TRBV29-1 and J usage is TRBJ2-2; TRBD2 agrees at 8 bases. CDR1 is SQVTM and CDR2 is ANQGSEA in the germline V gene. The CDR3 runs 15 residues. After removal of 2 bases from V and 5 bases from J, the junction contained 7 bases not matched to a gene. The chain's CDR3 is CSVEQREKQTGELFF. The CDR3 nucleotides are TGCAGCGTTGAACAGCGGGAGAAACAGACCGGGGAGCTGTTTTTT.